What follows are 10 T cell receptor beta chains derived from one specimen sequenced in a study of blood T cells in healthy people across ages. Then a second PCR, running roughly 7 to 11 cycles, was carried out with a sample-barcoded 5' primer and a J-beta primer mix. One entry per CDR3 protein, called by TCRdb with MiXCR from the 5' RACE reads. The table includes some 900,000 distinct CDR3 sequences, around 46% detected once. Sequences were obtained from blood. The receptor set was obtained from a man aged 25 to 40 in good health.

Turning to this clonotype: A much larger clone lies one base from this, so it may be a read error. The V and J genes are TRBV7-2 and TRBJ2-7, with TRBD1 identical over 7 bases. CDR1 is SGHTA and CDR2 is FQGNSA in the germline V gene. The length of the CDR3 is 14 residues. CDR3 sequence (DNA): TGTGCCAGCATCTTATGGGACAGCTCCTACGAGCAGTACTTC. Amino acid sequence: CASILWDSSYEQYF.

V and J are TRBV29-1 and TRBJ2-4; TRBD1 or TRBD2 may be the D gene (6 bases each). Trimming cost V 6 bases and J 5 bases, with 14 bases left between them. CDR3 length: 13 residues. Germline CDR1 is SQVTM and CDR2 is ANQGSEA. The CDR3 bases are TGCAGCGTGGGGGGTGGGGGCCAAAACATTCAGTACTTC. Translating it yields CSVGGGGQNIQYF. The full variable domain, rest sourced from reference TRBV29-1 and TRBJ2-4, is SAVISQKPSRDICQRGTSLTIQCQVDSQVTMMFWYRQQPGQSLTLIATANQGSEATYESGFVIDKFPISRPNLTFSTLTVSNMSPEDSSIYLCSVGGGGQNIQYFGAGTRLSVL.

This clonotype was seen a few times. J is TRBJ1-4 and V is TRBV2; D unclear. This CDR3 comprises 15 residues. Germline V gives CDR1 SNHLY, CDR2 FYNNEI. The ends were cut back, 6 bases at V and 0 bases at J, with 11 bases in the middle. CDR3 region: CASRFMGATNEKLFF. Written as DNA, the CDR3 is TGTGCCAGCAGGTTTATGGGTGCAACTAATGAAAAACTGTTTTTT.

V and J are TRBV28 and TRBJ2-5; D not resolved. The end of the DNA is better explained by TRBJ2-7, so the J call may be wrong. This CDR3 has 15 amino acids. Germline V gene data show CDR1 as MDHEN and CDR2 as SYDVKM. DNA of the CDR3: TGTGCCAGCAGTATACCAGGAACGAAAAGCTACGAGCAGTACTTC. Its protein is CASSIPGTKSYEQYF.

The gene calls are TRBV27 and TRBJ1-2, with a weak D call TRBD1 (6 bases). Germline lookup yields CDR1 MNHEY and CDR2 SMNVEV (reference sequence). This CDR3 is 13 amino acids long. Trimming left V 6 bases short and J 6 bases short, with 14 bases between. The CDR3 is CASSLTGGNGYTF. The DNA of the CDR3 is TGTGCCAGCAGCCTCACTGGGGGCAATGGCTACACCTTC.

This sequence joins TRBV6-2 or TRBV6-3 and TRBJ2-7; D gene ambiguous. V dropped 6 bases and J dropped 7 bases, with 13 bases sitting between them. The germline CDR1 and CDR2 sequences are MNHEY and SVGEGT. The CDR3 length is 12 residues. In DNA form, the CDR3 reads TGTGCCAGCAGCGAGTACTTCCGGGAGCAGTACTTC. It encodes CASSEYFREQYF.

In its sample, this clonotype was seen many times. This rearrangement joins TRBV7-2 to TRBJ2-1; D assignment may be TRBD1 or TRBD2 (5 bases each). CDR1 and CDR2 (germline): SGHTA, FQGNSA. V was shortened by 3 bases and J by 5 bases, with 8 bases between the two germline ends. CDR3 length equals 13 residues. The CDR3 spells CASSFRGDNEQFF. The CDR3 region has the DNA TGTGCCAGCAGCTTTCGAGGGGACAATGAGCAGTTCTTC.

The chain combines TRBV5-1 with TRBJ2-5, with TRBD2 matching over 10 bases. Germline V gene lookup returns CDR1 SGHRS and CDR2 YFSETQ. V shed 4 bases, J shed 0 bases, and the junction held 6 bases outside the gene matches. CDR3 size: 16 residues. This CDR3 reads CASSRTSGLNQETQYF. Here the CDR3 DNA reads TGCGCCAGCAGCCGGACTAGCGGCCTGAACCAAGAGACCCAGTACTTC.

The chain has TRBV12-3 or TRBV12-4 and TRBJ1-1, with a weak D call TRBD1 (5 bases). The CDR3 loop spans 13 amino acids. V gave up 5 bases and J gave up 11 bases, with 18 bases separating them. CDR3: CASSRDGTPRAFF. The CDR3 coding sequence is TGTGCCAGCAGTCGAGACGGGACTCCGAGGGCTTTCTTT.

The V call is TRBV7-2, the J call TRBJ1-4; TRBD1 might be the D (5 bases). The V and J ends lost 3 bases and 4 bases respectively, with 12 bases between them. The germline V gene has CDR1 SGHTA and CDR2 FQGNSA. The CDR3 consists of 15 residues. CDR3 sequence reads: CASSFVGTGNEKLFF. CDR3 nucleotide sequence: TGTGCCAGCAGCTTTGTCGGGACCGGTAATGAAAAACTGTTTTTT.